This T cell receptor (beta chain) was captured by sequencing in a study of cytomegalovirus exposure and HLA in healthy donors. Study conclusions and caveats: A prior analysis recorded that most TCR beta V segments were productive about 87% or about 30% of the time. Looking again later, the authors saw that most CMV-associated TCR beta chains seemed HLA-restricted. Using the classifier, cytomegalovirus status was reportedly diagnosed with high specificity and sensitivity.

A note on this clone: Its antigen remains unidentified.

The CDR3 runs 13 residues. The germline V gene has CDR1 SGHTA and CDR2 FQGTGA. V was shortened by 4 bases and J by 2 bases, with 8 bases between the two germline ends. The PCR employed 60 Vbeta primers together with 13 Jbeta primers. This table comes from immunoSEQ multiplex PCR, and its TCRdb copy is limited to in-frame clones, with some not included. This sample has about 250,000 clones; about nine tenths occur once, and the top ten carry about 1.7%. The receptor's source is a girl between 2 and 10 years old in good health and CMV-seronegative. This chain links TRBV7-3 with TRBJ1-1; D not resolved. The sequencing input was PBMCs. CDR3 loop: CASSSTVNTEAFF. The DNA for the CDR3 is TGTGCCAGCAGCTCCACAGTTAACACTGAAGCTTTCTTT.